The clone carrying this T cell receptor (beta chain) has only one observation. The target antigen is unknown. The data originate from a study of post-analysis software for immune sequencing data. The overall study: The disease courses spanned relapsing-remitting, secondary progressive and progressive-relapsing forms of multiple sclerosis. Notes on the study in general: Same-batch preparations were strongly co-clustered by F measure. Significantly lower normalized Chao1 diversity was seen in multiple sclerosis patients than in controls. Controls had lower frequencies than patients of a handful of TRBV segments, which included TRBV5-6, TRBV5-1 and TRBV20-1.

This CDR3 is 17 amino acids long. The ends were cut back, 8 bases at V and 0 bases at J, with 19 bases in the middle. The V gene's germline CDR1 is SNHLY and CDR2 FYNNEI. TCR beta libraries were prepared from cDNA with unique molecular identifiers. The T cell input of roughly 0.95 to 11 million gave approximately 500,000 cDNA molecules. MiXCR was run by TCRdb on the PCR reads, yielding one entry per CDR3 protein. Of 750,000 to 950,000 distinct CDR3 sequences in the sample, roughly 50% were seen once. The rearrangement links TRBV2 to TRBJ1-4, with a weak D call TRBD1 (5 bases). The TCR comes from a girl between 5 and 17 years old with multiple sclerosis. The source material was blood. In DNA, the CDR3 is TGTGCCAGCCGAAGACGGGGAGGGGACGCAACTAATGAAAAACTGTTTTTT. Its translation is CASRRRGGDATNEKLFF.